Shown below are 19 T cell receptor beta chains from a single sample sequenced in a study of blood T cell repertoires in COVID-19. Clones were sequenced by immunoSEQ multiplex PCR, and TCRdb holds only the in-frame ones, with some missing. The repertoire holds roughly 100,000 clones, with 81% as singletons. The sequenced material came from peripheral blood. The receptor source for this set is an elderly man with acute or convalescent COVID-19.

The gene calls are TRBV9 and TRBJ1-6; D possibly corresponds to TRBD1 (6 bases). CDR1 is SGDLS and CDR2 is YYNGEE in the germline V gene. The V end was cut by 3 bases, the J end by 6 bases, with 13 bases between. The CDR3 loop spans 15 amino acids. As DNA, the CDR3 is TGTGCCAGCAGCGCAACTACAGGGTTTAATTCACCCCTCCACTTT. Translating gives CASSATTGFNSPLHF.

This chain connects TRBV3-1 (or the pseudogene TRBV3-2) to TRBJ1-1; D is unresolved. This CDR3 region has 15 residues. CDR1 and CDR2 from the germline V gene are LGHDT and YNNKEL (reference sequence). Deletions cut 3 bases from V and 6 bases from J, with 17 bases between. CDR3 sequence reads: CASSQLGRAGAEAFF. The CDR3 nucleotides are TGTGCCAGCAGCCAGTTAGGGAGGGCAGGCGCTGAAGCTTTCTTT.

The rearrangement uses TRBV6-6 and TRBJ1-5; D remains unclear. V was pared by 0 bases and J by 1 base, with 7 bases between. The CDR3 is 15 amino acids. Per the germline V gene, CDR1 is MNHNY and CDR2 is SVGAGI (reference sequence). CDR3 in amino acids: CASSYSGVSNQPQHF. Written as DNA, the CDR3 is TGTGCCAGCAGTTACTCCGGAGTGAGCAATCAGCCCCAGCATTTT.

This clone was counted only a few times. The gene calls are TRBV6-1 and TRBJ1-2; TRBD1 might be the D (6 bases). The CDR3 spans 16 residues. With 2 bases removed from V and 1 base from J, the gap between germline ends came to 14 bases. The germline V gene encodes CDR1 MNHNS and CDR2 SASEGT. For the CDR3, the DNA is TGTGCCAGCAGTGAATCCGGGACACCTGGTAACTATGGCTACACCTTC. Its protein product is CASSESGTPGNYGYTF.

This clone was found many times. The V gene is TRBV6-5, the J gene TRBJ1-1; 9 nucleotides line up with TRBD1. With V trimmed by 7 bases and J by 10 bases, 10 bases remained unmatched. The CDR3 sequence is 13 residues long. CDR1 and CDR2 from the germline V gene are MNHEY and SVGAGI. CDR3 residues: CASTKQGASPAFF. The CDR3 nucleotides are TGTGCCAGCACCAAACAGGGGGCGAGTCCAGCTTTCTTT.

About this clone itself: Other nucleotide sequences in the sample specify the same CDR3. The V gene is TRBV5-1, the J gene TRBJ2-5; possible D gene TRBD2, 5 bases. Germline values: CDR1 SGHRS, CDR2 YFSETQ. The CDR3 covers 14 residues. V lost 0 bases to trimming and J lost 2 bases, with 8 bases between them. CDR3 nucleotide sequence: TGCGCCAGCAGCTTGGGAGGGAATCAAGAGACCCAGTACTTC. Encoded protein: CASSLGGNQETQYF.

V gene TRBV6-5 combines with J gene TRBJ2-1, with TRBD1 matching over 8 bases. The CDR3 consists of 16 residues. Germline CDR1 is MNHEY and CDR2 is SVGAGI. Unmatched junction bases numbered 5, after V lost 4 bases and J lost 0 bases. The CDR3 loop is CASSSTGASSYNEQFF. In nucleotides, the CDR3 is TGTGCCAGCAGTTCGACAGGGGCGAGCTCCTACAATGAGCAGTTCTTC.

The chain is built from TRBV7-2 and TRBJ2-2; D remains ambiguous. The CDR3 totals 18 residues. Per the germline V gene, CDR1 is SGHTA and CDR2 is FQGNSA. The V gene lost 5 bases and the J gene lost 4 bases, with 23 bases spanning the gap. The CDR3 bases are TGTGCCAGCAGCCTACGACCAAGAGGTGAAAAACGCACCGGGGAGCTGTTTTTT. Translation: CASSLRPRGEKRTGELFF.

CDR3 protein: CASRPGQRNTGELFF. The CDR3 DNA reads TGTGCCAGCAGACCGGGACAGAGAAACACCGGGGAGCTGTTTTTT. The chain recombines TRBV27 with TRBJ2-2; 7 positions match TRBD1. Germline-derived CDR1 and CDR2 are MNHEY and SMNVEV (reference sequence). This CDR3 comprises 15 residues. J gave up 2 bases and V 6 bases, and 6 bases lay outside the gene matches.

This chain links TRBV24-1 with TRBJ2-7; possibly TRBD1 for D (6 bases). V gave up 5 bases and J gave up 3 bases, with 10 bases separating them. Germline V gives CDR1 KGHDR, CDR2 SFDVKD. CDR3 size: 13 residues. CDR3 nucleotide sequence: TGTGCCACCAGTGGGGACACTCACTACGAGCAGTACTTC. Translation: CATSGDTHYEQYF.

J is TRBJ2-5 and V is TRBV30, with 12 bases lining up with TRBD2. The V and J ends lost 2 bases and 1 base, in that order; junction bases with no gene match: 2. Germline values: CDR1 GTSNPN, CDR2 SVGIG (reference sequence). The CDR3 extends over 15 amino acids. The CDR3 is CAWSRLAGVQETQYF. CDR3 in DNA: TGTGCCTGGAGTCGACTAGCGGGAGTCCAAGAGACCCAGTACTTC.

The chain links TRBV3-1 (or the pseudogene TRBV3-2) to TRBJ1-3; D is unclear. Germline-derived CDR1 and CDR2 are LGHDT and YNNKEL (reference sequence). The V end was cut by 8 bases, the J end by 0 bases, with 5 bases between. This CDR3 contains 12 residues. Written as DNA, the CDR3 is TGTGCCAGCCAGAACTCTGGAAACACCATATATTTT. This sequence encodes CASQNSGNTIYF.

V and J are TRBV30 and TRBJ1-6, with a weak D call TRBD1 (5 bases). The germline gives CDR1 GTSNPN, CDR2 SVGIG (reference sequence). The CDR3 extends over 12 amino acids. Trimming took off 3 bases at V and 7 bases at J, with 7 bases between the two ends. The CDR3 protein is CAWRRQNSPLHF. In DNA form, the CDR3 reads TGTGCCTGGAGACGACAGAATTCACCCCTCCACTTT.

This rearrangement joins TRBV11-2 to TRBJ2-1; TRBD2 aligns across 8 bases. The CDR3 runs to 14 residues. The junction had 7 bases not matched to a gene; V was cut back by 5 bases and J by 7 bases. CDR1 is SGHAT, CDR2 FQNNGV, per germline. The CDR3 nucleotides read TGTGCCAGCAGCCGGACTAGCTTAAGGAATGAGCAGTTCTTC. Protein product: CASSRTSLRNEQFF.

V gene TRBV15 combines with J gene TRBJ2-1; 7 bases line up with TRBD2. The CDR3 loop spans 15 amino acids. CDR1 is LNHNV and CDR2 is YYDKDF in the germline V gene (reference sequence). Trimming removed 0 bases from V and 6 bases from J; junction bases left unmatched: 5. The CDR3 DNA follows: TGTGCCACCAGCAGAGATCAAGGACTAGGCAATGAGCAGTTCTTC. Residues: CATSRDQGLGNEQFF. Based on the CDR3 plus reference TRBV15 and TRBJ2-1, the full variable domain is DAMVIQNPRYQVTQFGKPVTLSCSQTLNHNVMYWYQQKSSQAPKLLFHYYDKDFNNEADTPDNFQSRRPNTSFCFLDIRSPGLGDTAMYLCATSRDQGLGNEQFFGPGTRLTVL.

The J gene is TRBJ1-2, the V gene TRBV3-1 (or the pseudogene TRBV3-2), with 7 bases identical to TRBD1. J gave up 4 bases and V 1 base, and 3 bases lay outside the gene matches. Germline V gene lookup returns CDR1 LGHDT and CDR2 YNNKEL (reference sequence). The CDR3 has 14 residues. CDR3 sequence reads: CASSQGTGSYGYTF. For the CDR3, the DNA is TGTGCCAGCAGCCAAGGGACAGGCAGCTATGGCTACACCTTC.

DNA of the CDR3: TGTGCCAGCAGATCGTTGGGGCATGAAAAACTGTTTTTT. Translation: CASRSLGHEKLFF. The chain is built from TRBV2 and TRBJ1-4; a weak D match, TRBD1 (5 bases). Germline V lookup: CDR1 SNHLY, CDR2 FYNNEI. Trimming stripped 6 bases from V and 6 bases from J, with 11 bases between. The length of the CDR3 is 13 residues.

Here the CDR3 reads CASSQGGDQPQHF. As DNA, the CDR3 is TGTGCCAGCAGCCAAGGAGGCGACCAGCCCCAGCATTTT. This chain joins TRBV3-1 (or the pseudogene TRBV3-2) and TRBJ1-5, with D unclear. This CDR3 is 13 amino acids long. V was clipped by 1 base and J by 7 bases, with 8 bases between them. Per the germline V gene, CDR1 is LGHDT and CDR2 is YNNKEL (reference sequence).

The CDR3: CASSDGLAGGTDTQYF. Written as DNA, the CDR3 is TGTGCCAGCAGCGATGGACTAGCGGGAGGAACTGATACGCAGTATTTT. The chain employs TRBV11-2 and TRBJ2-3; 14 nucleotides agree with TRBD2. Losses at the gene ends were 5 bases for V and 6 bases for J; bases not matched to a gene: 7. Looked up from germline, CDR1 is SGHAT and CDR2 is FQNNGV. The CDR3 is 16 amino acids. The whole variable domain, remainder taken from reference TRBV11-2 and TRBJ2-3, is EAGVAQSPRYKIIEKRQSVAFWCNPISGHATLYWYQQILGQGPKLLIQFQNNGVVDDSQLPKDRFSAERLKGVDSTLKIQPAKLEDSAVYLCASSDGLAGGTDTQYFGPGTRLTVL.